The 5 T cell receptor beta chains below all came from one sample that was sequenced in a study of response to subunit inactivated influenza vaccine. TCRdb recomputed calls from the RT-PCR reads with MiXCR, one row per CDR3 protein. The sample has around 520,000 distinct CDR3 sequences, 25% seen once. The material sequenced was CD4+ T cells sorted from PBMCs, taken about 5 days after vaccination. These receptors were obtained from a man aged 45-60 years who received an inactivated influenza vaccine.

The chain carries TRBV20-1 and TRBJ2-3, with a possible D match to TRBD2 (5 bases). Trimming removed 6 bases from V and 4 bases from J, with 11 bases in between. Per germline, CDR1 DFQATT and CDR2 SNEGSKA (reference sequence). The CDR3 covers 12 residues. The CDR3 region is CSAGVSSDTQYF. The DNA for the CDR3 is TGCAGTGCCGGGGTCAGCTCAGATACGCAGTATTTT.

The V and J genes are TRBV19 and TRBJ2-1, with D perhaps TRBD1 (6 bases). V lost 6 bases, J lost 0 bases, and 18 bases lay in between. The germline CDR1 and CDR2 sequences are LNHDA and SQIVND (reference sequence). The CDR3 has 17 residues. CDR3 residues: CASRTLGGQSSYNEQFF. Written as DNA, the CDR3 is TGTGCCAGTAGAACTTTGGGTGGACAGAGCTCCTACAATGAGCAGTTCTTC.

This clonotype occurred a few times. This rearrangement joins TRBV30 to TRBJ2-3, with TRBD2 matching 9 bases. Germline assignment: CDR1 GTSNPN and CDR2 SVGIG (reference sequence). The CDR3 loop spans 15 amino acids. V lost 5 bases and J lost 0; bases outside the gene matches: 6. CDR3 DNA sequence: TGTGCCTGGTTGGCGGGAGGGTCTAGCACAGATACGCAGTATTTT. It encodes CAWLAGGSSTDTQYF.

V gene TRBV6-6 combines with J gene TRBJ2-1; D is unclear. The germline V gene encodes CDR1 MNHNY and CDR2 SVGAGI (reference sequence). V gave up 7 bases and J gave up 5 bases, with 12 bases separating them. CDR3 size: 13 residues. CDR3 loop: CASNPLVNNEQFF. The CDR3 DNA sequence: TGTGCCAGCAACCCTTTAGTTAACAATGAGCAGTTCTTC.

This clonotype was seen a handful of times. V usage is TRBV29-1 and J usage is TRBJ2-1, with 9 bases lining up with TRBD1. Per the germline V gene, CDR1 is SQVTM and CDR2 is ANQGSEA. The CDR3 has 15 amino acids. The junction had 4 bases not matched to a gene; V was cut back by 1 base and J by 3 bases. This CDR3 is CSVEGGQGSYNEQFF. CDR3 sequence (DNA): TGCAGCGTTGAAGGAGGACAGGGGAGCTACAATGAGCAGTTCTTC.